The 3 T cell receptor beta chains given below trace back to one sample, sequenced in a study of CD8 T cells in Susac syndrome. Random-hexamer reverse transcription was applied to roughly 0.45 to 1 ug RNA. Via MiXCR, TCRdb re-called the immunoSEQ multiplex PCR reads, giving one row per CDR3 protein. Among fewer than 300,000 distinct CDR3 sequences listed, approximately 85% were seen once. The sequencing sample was made of CD8+ T cells from PBMCs. The receptors shown here come from a human donor with multiple sclerosis.

The rearrangement uses TRBV6-5 and TRBJ1-1; TRBD1 is a possible D gene (5 bases). Germline V gene lookup returns CDR1 MNHEY and CDR2 SVGAGI. The V gene lost 0 bases and the J gene lost 2 bases, with 19 bases spanning the gap. The CDR3 extends over 18 amino acids. In DNA form, the CDR3 reads TGTGCCAGCAGTTACTCGTATCTACAGGACATCCTTAACACTGAAGCTTTCTTT. Translation gives CASSYSYLQDILNTEAFF.

The chain has TRBV30 and TRBJ1-1; maybe TRBD1 (5 bases). The CDR3 contains 14 residues. Deletions cut 0 bases from V and 10 bases from J, with 18 bases between. Germline values: CDR1 GTSNPN, CDR2 SVGIG (reference sequence). The CDR3 DNA sequence: TGTGCCTGGAGTGTCGGAGCTGGCATCGGGGGAGCTTTCTTT. This encodes CAWSVGAGIGGAFF. Supplemented by reference TRBV30 and TRBJ1-1, the full variable domain reads SQTIHQWPATLVQPVGSPLSLECTVEGTSNPNLYWYRQAAGRGLQLLFYSVGIGQISSEVPQNLSASRPQDRQFILSSKKLLLSDSGFYLCAWSVGAGIGGAFFGQGTRLTVV.

J is TRBJ2-7 and V is TRBV20-1; 10 bases are a match to TRBD1. CDR1 DFQATT and CDR2 SNEGSKA come from the germline V gene (reference sequence). V dropped 5 bases and J dropped 3; count of bases not matched to a gene: 13. This CDR3 has 16 residues. As DNA, the CDR3 is TGCAGTGCTGGCCCAGGGACAGGGGAGTCTTTCTACGAGCAGTACTTC. This gives the protein CSAGPGTGESFYEQYF.